This T cell receptor (beta chain) appears in the sequencing data of a study of cytomegalovirus exposure and HLA in healthy donors. With 7 bases removed from V and 8 bases from J, the gap between germline ends came to 18 bases. Germline CDR1 reads SQVTM; CDR2 reads ANQGSEA. CDR3 length: 13 residues. This PCR relied on a set of 60 Vbeta primers and 13 Jbeta primers. Measured with immunoSEQ multiplex PCR; TCRdb has only the in-frame clones, and not every one. The table shows 90,000 to 120,000 clones, with over 70% occurring only once. The sample consisted of PBMCs. The sequence was obtained from a man between 25 and 39 years old in good health and CMV-seronegative. The rearrangement uses TRBV29-1 and TRBJ1-3, with a weak D call TRBD1 (5 bases). CDR3: CSGWGGGKDTIYF. CDR3 in DNA: TGCAGCGGTTGGGGGGGAGGGAAGGACACCATATATTTT.